These 15 T cell receptor gamma chains originate from one sample sequenced in a study of gamma delta lymphoproliferative disorders and STAT genes. TCRdb re-called clones from the multiplex PCR reads using CATT. The sample has over a thousand gamma-chain clones, roughly an eighth seen once; the top ten hold roughly 17%. PBMCs from patients and controls supplied the genomic DNA for sequencing. What was sequenced was blood. These receptors were obtained from a human donor in good health.

This clone is medium-sized (0.01 to 0.1%) within its sample. The J gene is TRGJ1 or TRGJ2, the V gene TRGV10. Since TCRdb gives no J gene, matching the DNA to germline was used here to assign it. TRGV10 is assigned to the ORF class and has an uncertain function. The CDR3 has 11 residues. With 8 bases clipped from V and 8 bases from J, the junction kept 7 bases outside the gene matches. CDR3 in DNA: TGTGCTGCGTGGGACCCCCATAAGAAACTCTTT. Translation: CAAWDPHKKLF.

Concerning this clone: The DNA is left out, because the CDR3 cannot be placed on it with certainty; the CDR3 is given as TCRdb lists it. A V gene of TRGV8 was called, but no J gene was assigned. CDR1 and CDR2 (germline): VENAVY, YDSYNSRV. The CDR3 is 20 amino acids in total, end residues counted. The CDR3 here is CATWDRDLIIRNSLAVEQHF.

The chain links TRGV11 to TRGJ1 or TRGJ2. As TCRdb names no J gene, one was assigned here on the basis of a DNA match to germline. TRGV11 is annotated as an ORF whose role is uncertain. Germline trimming cut 6 bases from V and 4 bases from J; bases unmatched to any gene: 0. This CDR3 contains 11 residues. CDR3 coding DNA: TGTGCCTGCTGGATTTATTATAAGAAACTCTTT. Encoded protein: CACWIYYKKLF.

By proportion, this clone is large (0.1 to 1%). The same CDR3 also results from other DNA sequences found in this sample. The chain employs TRGV10 and TRGJP1. In the absence of a J gene in TCRdb, the DNA was matched to germline to assign it here. TRGV10 is labeled an ORF, and its function is uncertain. V lost 8 bases and J lost 0; bases outside the gene matches: 7. The CDR3 has 15 residues. The CDR3 region has the DNA TGTGCTGCGTGGGATCCATATACCACTGGTTGGTTCAAGATATTT. Protein product: CAAWDPYTTGWFKIF.

This clone is judged medium-sized. The chain joins TRGV5 to TRGJ1 or TRGJ2. Assignment of the J gene here rests on matching the DNA to germline, because TCRdb gives none. Germline CDR1 VINAFY, CDR2 YDVSNSKD. CDR3 length: 13 residues. The trim removed 0 bases at V and 4 bases at J, leaving 3 bases unmatched. The CDR3 sequence: CATWDRRYYKKLF. CDR3 DNA sequence: TGTGCCACCTGGGACAGGCGATATTATAAGAAACTCTTT.

This clone is large within its sample. Other nucleotide sequences from this sample produce the same CDR3. V usage is TRGV2 and J usage is TRGJP2. Germline matching of the DNA provided the J gene here, since TCRdb leaves it blank. Germline V gene lookup returns CDR1 EGSNGY and CDR2 YDSYNSKV. The trim removed 0 bases at V and 2 bases at J, leaving 0 bases unmatched. This CDR3 is built from 14 residues. The chain's CDR3 is CATWDGSSDWIKTF. CDR3 nucleotides: TGTGCCACCTGGGACGGGAGTAGTGATTGGATCAAGACGTTT.

This clone is large in the sample. The CDR3 sequence is CACWIRHKNWFKIF. CDR3 coding DNA: TGTGCCTGCTGGATTAGGCACAAGAATTGGTTCAAGATATTT. The chain couples TRGV11 to TRGJP1. TCRdb records no J gene; here it was assigned by comparing the DNA to germline. TRGV11 is labeled an ORF, and its function is uncertain. V gave up 0 bases and J gave up 10 bases; unmatched junction bases: 5. The CDR3 extends over 14 amino acids.

This clone is termed medium-sized (0.01 to 0.1%). The chain links TRGV9 to TRGJ1 or TRGJ2. Germline matching of the DNA provided the J gene here, since TCRdb leaves it blank. Germline CDR1 is GITISATS and CDR2 is ISYDGTV (reference sequence). The CDR3 consists of 14 residues. V gave up 3 bases and J gave up 0 bases; unmatched junction bases: 5. CDR3: CALWELSNYYKKLF. CDR3 DNA: TGTGCCTTGTGGGAGTTGTCGAATTATTATAAGAAACTCTTT.

This clone rates as medium-sized. This sequence joins TRGV4 and TRGJP1. Matching the DNA to germline supplied the J gene, which TCRdb does not give. The CDR3 extends over 14 amino acids. V shed 5 bases, J shed 0 bases, and the junction held 3 bases outside the gene matches. Germline CDR1 reads EGSTGY; CDR2 reads YDSYTSSV. CDR3 loop: CATWGYTTGWFKIF. Written as DNA, the CDR3 is TGTGCCACCTGGGGGTATACCACTGGTTGGTTCAAGATATTT.

With respect to this clone: A far larger clone is one nucleotide away, so this likely arose from a read error. In the same sample, other DNA sequences code for this CDR3. The V gene is TRGV4; the J gene was not called. CDR1 is EGSTGY, CDR2 YDSYTSSV, per germline. This CDR3 region has 11 residues. CDR3 residues: CATWGYYKKLF. The CDR3 DNA reads as TGTGCCACCTGGGGTTATTATAAAAAACTCTTT.

This clone was observed once. The chain combines TRGV5 with TRGJ1 or TRGJ2. TCRdb carries no J gene annotation; the J gene was assigned here by matching the DNA with germline. Trimming removed 0 bases from V and 4 bases from J; junction bases left unmatched: 6. The CDR3 is made up of 14 amino acids. Germline V CDR1 and CDR2: VINAFY, YDVSNSKD. The DNA of the CDR3 is TGTGCCACCTGGGACAGGTACCGGTATTATAAGAAACTCTTT. It translates to CATWDRYRYYKKLF.

For this clone: The DNA is omitted, as the CDR3 cannot be located on it reliably, and the CDR3 follows TCRdb's listing. No J gene was called, and the V gene is TRGV2. Germline V gene sequence: CDR1 EGSNGY, CDR2 YDSYNSKV. The CDR3 contains 18 residues when both ends are counted. CDR3 sequence: CATSPERIRNSLAVEQHF.

By share, this clone ranks as medium-sized (0.01 to 0.1%). The DNA of the CDR3 is TGTGCCACCTGGGATAACGGGGATACCACTGGTTGGTTCAAGATATTT. Its translation is CATWDNGDTTGWFKIF. This chain links TRGV4 with TRGJP1. The J gene, missing from TCRdb, was assigned here through DNA to germline matching. V was pared by 3 bases and J by 0 bases, with 7 bases of the junction left unmatched. Germline CDR1 reads EGSTGY; CDR2 reads YDSYTSSV. The CDR3 totals 16 residues.

This clone is large. CDR3 nucleotides: TGTGCCACCTGGGATGTCCCCACTGGTTGGTTCAAGATATTT. It encodes CATWDVPTGWFKIF. The chain employs TRGV4 and TRGJP1. TCRdb leaves out the J gene; it was filled in here by matching the DNA to germline. The junction had 3 bases not matched to a gene; V was cut back by 2 bases and J by 3 bases. Looked up from germline, CDR1 is EGSTGY and CDR2 is YDSYTSSV. This CDR3 spans 14 amino acids.

V usage is TRGV9 and J usage is TRGJP. No J gene was available from TCRdb, and it was assigned here by a germline match of the DNA. This CDR3 has 17 residues. Germline V gene data show CDR1 as GITISATS and CDR2 as ISYDGTV (reference sequence). J gave up 7 bases and V 2 bases, and 8 bases lay outside the gene matches. As DNA, the CDR3 is TGTGCCTTGTGGGAGGGCGGGGGCGAGTTGGGCAAAAAAATCAAGGTATTT. Translation gives CALWEGGGELGKKIKVF.